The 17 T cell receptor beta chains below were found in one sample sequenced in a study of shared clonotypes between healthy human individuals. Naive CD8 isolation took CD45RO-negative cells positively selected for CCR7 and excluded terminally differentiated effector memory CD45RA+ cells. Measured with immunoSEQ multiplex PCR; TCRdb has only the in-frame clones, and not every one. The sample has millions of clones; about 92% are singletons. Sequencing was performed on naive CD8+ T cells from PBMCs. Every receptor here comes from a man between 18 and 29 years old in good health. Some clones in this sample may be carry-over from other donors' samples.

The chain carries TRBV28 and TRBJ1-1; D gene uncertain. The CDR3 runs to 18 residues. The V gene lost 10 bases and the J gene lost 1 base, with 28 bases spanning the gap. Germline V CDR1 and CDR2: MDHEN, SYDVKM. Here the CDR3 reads CATMITTPQIGPNTEAFF. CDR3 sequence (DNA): TGTGCCACCATGATCACGACGCCTCAGATTGGGCCGAACACTGAAGCTTTCTTT.

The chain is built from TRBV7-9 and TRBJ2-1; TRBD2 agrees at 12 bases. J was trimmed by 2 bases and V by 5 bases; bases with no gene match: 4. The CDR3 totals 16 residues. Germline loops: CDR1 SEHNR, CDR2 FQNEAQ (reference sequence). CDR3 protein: CASSHRLAGAYNEQFF. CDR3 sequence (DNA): TGTGCCAGCAGCCACCGACTAGCGGGAGCCTACAATGAGCAGTTCTTC.

This CDR3 reads CASSYGYYEQYF. For the CDR3, the DNA is TGTGCCAGCAGCTATGGATACTACGAGCAGTACTTC. V usage is TRBV7-2 and J usage is TRBJ2-7; no definite D call. The V gene's germline CDR1 is SGHTA and CDR2 FQGNSA. This CDR3 contains 12 residues. The V gene lost 4 bases and the J gene lost 3 bases, with 7 bases spanning the gap.

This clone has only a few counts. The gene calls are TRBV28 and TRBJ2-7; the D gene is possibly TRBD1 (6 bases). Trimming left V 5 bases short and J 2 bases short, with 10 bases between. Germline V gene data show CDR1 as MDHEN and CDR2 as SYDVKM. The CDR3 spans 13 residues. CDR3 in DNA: TGTGCCAGCAGTCACGACAGGCCCTACGAGCAGTACTTC. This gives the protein CASSHDRPYEQYF. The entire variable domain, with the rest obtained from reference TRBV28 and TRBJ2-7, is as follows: DVKVTQSSRYLVKRTGEKVFLECVQDMDHENMFWYRQDPGLGLRLIYFSYDVKMKEKGDIPEGYSVSREKKERFSLILESASTNQTSMYLCASSHDRPYEQYFGPGTRLTVT.

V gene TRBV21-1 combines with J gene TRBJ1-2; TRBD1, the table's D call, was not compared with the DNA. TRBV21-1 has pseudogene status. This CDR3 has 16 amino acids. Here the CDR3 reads CASSKGGGRGLHGYTF. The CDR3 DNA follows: TGTGCCAGCAGCAAAGGGGGAGGCAGGGGGCTTCATGGCTACACCTTC.

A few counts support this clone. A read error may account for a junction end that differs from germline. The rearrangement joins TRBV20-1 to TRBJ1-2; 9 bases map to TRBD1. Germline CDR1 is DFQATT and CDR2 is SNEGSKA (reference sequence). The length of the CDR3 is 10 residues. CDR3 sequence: CSAGTGRGAF. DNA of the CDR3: TGCAGTGCCGGGACAGGGCGAGGCGCCTTC.

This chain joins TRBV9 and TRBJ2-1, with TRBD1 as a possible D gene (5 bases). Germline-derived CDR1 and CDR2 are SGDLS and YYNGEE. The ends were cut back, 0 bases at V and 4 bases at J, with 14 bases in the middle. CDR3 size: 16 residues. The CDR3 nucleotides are TGTGCCAGCAGCGTAGCCGGACAAGGGTTTTACAATGAGCAGTTCTTC. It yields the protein CASSVAGQGFYNEQFF. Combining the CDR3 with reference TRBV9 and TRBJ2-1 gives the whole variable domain DSGVTQTPKHLITATGQRVTLRCSPRSGDLSVYWYQQSLDQGLQFLIQYYNGEERAKGNILERFSAQQFPDLHSELNLSSLELGDSALYFCASSVAGQGFYNEQFFGPGTRLTVL.

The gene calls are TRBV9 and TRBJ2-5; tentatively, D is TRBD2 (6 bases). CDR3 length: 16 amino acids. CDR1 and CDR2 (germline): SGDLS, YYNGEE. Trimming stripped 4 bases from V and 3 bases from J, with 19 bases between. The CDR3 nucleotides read TGTGCCAGCAGCCCCCCAGGAGGGGTGATAGAAGAGACCCAGTACTTC. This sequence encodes CASSPPGGVIEETQYF.

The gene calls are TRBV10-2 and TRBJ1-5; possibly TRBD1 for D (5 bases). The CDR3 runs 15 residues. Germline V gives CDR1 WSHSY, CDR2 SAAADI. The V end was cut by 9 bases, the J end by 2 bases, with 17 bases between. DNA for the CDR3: TGCGCCAGTAGGGACGGGCCCCTCGGCAATCAGCCCCAGCATTTT. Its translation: CASRDGPLGNQPQHF.

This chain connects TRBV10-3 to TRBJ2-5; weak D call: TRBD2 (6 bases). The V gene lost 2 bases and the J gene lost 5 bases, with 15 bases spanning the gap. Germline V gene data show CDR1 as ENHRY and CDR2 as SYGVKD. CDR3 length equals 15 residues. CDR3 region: CAISEAGNGWETQYF. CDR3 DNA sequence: TGTGCCATCAGTGAGGCGGGGAACGGTTGGGAGACCCAGTACTTC.

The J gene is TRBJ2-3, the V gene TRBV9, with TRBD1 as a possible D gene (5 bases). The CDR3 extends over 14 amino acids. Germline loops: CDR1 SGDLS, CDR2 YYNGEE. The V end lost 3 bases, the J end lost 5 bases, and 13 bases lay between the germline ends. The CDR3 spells CASSAPGRGDTQYF. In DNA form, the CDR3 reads TGTGCCAGCAGCGCCCCAGGAAGGGGAGATACGCAGTATTTT.

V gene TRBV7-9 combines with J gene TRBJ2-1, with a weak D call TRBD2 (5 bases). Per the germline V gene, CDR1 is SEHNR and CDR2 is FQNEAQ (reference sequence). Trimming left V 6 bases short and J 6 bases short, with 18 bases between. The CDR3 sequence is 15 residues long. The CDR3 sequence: CASRTRVNATNEQFF. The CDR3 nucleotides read TGTGCCAGCAGGACGCGGGTTAACGCTACCAATGAGCAGTTCTTC.

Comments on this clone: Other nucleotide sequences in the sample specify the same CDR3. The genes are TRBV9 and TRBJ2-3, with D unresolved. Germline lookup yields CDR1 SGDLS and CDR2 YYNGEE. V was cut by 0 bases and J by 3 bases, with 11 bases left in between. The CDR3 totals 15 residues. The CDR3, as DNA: TGTGCCAGCAGCGTAGGGACCGTGGGGACAGATACGCAGTATTTT. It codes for CASSVGTVGTDTQYF.

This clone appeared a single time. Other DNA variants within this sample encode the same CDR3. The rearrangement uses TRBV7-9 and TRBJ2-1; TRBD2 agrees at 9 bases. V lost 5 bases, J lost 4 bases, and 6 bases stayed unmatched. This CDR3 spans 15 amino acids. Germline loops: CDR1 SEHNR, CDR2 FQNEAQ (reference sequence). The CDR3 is CASSPGLALYNEQFF. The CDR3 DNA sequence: TGTGCCAGCAGCCCCGGACTAGCGCTTTACAATGAGCAGTTCTTC.

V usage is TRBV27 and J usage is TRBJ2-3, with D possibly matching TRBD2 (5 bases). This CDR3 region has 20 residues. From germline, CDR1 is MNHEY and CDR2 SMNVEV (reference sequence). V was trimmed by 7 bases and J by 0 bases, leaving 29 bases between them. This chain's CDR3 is CASIKRNLVSTPSSTDTQYF. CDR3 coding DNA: TGTGCCAGCATAAAGCGGAATCTCGTGTCTACCCCTTCTAGCACAGATACGCAGTATTTT.

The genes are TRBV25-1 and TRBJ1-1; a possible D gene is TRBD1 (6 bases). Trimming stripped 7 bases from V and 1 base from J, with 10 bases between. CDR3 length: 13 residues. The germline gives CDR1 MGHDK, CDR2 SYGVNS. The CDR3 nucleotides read TGTGCCAGCAACGAGGGGGGGAACACTGAAGCTTTCTTT. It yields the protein CASNEGGNTEAFF.

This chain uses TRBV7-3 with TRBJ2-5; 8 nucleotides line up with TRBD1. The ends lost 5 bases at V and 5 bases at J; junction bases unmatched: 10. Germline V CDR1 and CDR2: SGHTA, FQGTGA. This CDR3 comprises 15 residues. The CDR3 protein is CASSPRAGGLETQYF. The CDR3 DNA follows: TGTGCCAGCAGCCCCCGGGCAGGGGGCCTGGAGACCCAGTACTTC.